This T cell receptor (beta chain) was sequenced for a study of shared clonotypes between healthy human individuals. Study as a whole: Per donor, CD8 memory used one plate, CD8 naive used two, CD4 memory used three and CD4 naive used three.

Profiled with immunoSEQ multiplex PCR; TCRdb holds only in-frame clones, not every one. The sample includes about 680,000 clones, about 90% of them seen just once. V shed 5 bases and J shed 3 bases, with 13 bases lying between them. Germline assignment: CDR1 SEHNR and CDR2 FQNEAQ (reference sequence). This CDR3 contains 14 residues. As regards this clone: Its antigen is still unknown.

General study findings and limits: Clonotypes shared by all four donors outscored non-shared clonotypes in generation probability. Naive subsets tended to show greater estimated richness than memory subsets.

As defined, naive CD8 cells were CD45RO-negative and positively selected for CCR7, with terminally differentiated effector memory CD45RA+ cells excluded. Adults of Caucasian background living in Nashville, Tennessee made up all donors. The specimen was naive CD8+ T cells sorted from blood. This clonotype was obtained from a man younger than 40 in good health. V is TRBV7-9 and J is TRBJ1-2, with a possible D match to TRBD1 (6 bases). CDR3 amino acids: CASSGRDNYYGYTF. The CDR3, as DNA: TGTGCCAGCAGCGGGAGGGACAACTACTATGGCTACACCTTC. Supplemented by reference TRBV7-9 and TRBJ1-2, the full variable domain reads DTGVSQNPRHKITKRGQNVTFRCDPISEHNRLYWYRQTLGQGPEFLTYFQNEAQLEKSRLLSDRFSAERPKGSFSTLEIQRTEQGDSAMYLCASSGRDNYYGYTFGSGTRLTVV.